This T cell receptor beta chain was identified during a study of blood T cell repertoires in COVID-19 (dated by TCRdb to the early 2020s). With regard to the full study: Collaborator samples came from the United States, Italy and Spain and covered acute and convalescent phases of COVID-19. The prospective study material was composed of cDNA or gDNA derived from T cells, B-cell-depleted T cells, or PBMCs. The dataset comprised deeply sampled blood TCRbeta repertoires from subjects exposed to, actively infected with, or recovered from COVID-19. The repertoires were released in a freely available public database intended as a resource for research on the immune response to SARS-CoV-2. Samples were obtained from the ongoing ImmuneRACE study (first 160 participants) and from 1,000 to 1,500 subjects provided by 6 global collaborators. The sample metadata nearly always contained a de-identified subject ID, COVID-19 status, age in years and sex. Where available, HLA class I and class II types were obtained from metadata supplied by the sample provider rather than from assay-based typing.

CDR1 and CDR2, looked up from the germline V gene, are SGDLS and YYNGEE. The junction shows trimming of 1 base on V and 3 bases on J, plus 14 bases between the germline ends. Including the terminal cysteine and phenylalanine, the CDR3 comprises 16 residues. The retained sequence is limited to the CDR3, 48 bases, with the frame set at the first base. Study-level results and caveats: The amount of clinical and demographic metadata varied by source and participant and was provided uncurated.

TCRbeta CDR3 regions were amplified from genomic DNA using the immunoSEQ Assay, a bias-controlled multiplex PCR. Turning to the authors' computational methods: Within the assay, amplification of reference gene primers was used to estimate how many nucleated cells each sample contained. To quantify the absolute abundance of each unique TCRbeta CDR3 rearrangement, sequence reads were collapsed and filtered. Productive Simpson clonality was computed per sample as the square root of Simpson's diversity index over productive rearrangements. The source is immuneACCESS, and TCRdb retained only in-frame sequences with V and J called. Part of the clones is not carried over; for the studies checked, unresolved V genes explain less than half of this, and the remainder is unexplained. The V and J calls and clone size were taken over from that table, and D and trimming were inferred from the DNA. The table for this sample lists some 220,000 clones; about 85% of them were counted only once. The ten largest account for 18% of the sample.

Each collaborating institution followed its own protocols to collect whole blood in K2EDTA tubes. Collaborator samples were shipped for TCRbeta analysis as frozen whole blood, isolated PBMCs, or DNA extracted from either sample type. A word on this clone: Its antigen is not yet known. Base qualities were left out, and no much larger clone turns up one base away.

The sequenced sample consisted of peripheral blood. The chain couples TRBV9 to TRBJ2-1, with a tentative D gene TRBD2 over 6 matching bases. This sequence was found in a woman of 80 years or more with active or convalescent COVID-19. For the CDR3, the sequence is CASSVLSGGLYNEQFF. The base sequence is TGTGCCAGCAGCGTACTTAGCGGAGGTCTCTACAATGAGCAGTTCTTC. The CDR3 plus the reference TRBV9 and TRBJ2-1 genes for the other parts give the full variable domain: DSGVTQTPKHLITATGQRVTLRCSPRSGDLSVYWYQQSLDQGLQFLIQYYNGEERAKGNILERFSAQQFPDLHSELNLSSLELGDSALYFCASSVLSGGLYNEQFFGPGTRLTVL.